What follows is one TCR beta chain and its context. Its target is not known. This specimen belongs to a study of human T cells and chemical hapten exposure. Study in general: While the approximately 24-week study was under way, patients received diphenylcyclopropenone on the scalp every week. Patients, a majority of them female, were diagnosed with alopecia areata, totalis or universalis.

Single cDNA molecules in the library carried unique molecular identifiers attached during preparation. TCRdb analysed the RACE reads with MiXCR anew, one entry per CDR3 protein. The profile shows 90,000 or so distinct CDR3 sequences, over 6.5% of them singletons. Time point given: pre-sensitization, week 0. Treatment of the sample: therapeutic diphenylcyclopropenone sensitization with weekly scalp DPC. Study-wide results and limits: With regard to DPC sensitization, TCRs above 1 in 1000 frequency did not change.

The sequenced sample was whole blood, obtained in connection with sensitization to the hapten diphenylcyclopropenone (DPC). This TCR was recovered from a man in his forties with alopecia areata. Some clones in this sample may be carry-over from other donors' samples.

CDR3: CASSYGVGADTQYF. The DNA for the CDR3 is TGTGCCAGCAGTTACGGGGTGGGAGCAGATACGCAGTATTTT. V usage is TRBV6-5 and J usage is TRBJ2-3; tentatively, D is TRBD2 (5 bases). Trimming took off 2 bases at V and 4 bases at J, with 10 bases between the two ends. Germline V gene sequence: CDR1 MNHEY, CDR2 SVGAGI. CDR3 length equals 14 residues.